This T cell receptor (beta chain) was identified during a study of T-cell reconstitution after alpha-beta-depleted transplantation in children. Whole-study findings and limits: Reportedly, alpha-beta T cells present about two months post-transplant originated from several hundred expanded clones of graft origin.

This clonotype was observed a handful of times. What it binds is not known. Germline CDR1 reads MNHEY; CDR2 reads SVGAGI. The CDR3 is 14 amino acids. The junction had 7 bases not matched to a gene; V was cut back by 5 bases and J by 6 bases. This sample's TCRbeta library carried unique molecular identifier barcodes. MiXCR, run by TCRdb on the PCR reads, gives a single entry per CDR3 protein. In the table there are tens of thousands of distinct CDR3 sequences, 5% to 6.5% of which are singletons. The genes are TRBV6-5 and TRBJ2-7, with 10 bases matching TRBD1. The sample in question was PBMCs, mostly from graft donor cells, obtained 60 days after TCRalphabeta/CD19-depleted stem cell transplant. This TCR derives from a female patient between 2 and 15 years old who had a stem cell transplant for aplastic anemia, so the T cells may come from the graft donor. In DNA, the CDR3 is TGTGCCAGCAGTGCGGGACAGGGGCCCCGCGAGCAGTACTTC. As protein: CASSAGQGPREQYF.